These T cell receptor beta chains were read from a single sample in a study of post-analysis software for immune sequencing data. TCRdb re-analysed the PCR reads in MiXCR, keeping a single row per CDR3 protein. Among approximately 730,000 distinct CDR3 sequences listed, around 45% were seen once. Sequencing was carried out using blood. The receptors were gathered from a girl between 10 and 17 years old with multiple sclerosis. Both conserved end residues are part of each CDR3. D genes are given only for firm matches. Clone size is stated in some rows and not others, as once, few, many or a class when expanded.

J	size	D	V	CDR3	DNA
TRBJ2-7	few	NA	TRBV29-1	CSVETGWGWDEQYF	TGCAGCGTTGAAACAGGGTGGGGGTGGGACGAGCAGTACTTC
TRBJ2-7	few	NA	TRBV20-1	CSARAPFGGTTYEQYF	TGCAGTGCTAGAGCTCCCTTCGGCGGGACGACCTACGAGCAGTACTTC
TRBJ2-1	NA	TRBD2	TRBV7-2	CASSFSPPGLADNEQFF	TGTGCCAGCAGCTTCTCACCCCCGGGACTAGCGGACAATGAGCAGTTCTTC
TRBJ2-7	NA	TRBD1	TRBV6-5	CASSYSRSVQTGTGIYEQYF	TGTGCCAGCAGTTACTCCCGATCTGTCCAAACCGGGACAGGAATCTACGAGCAGTACTTC
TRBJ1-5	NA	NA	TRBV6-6	CASSYYRDQPQHF	TGTGCCAGCAGTTACTACCGAGATCAGCCCCAGCATTTT
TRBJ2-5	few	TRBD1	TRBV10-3	CAISERGQGATQYF	TGTGCCATCAGTGAACGGGGACAGGGCGCGACCCAGTACTTC
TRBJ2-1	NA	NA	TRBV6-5	CASSYSLGNEQFF	TGTGCCAGCAGTTACTCGCTAGGCAATGAGCAGTTCTTC
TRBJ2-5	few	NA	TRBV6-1	CASSEGPQETQYF	TGTGCCAGCAGTGAGGGACCACAAGAGACCCAGTACTTC
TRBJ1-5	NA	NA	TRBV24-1	CATSPTAAGQPQHF	TGTGCCACCAGCCCTACCGCCGCAGGTCAGCCCCAGCATTTT
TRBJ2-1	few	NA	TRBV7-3	CASSPTSFSRETLNEQFF	TGTGCCAGCAGCCCAACCAGTTTCTCCCGGGAGACTCTCAATGAGCAGTTCTTC
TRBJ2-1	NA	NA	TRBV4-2	CASSQVARGSEQFF	TGTGCCAGCAGCCAAGTGGCCCGGGGGAGTGAGCAGTTCTTC
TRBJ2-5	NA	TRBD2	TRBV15	CATSGGTSGLQETQYF	TGTGCCACCAGCGGGGGGACTAGCGGGCTACAAGAGACCCAGTACTTC
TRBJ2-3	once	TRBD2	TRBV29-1	CSVGAGAGGLDTQYF	TGCAGCGTCGGGGCGGGCGCGGGAGGCTTGGATACGCAGTATTTT
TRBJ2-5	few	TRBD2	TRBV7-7	CASSPSGGGETQYF	TGTGCTAGCAGCCCTAGCGGGGGAGGAGAGACCCAGTACTTC